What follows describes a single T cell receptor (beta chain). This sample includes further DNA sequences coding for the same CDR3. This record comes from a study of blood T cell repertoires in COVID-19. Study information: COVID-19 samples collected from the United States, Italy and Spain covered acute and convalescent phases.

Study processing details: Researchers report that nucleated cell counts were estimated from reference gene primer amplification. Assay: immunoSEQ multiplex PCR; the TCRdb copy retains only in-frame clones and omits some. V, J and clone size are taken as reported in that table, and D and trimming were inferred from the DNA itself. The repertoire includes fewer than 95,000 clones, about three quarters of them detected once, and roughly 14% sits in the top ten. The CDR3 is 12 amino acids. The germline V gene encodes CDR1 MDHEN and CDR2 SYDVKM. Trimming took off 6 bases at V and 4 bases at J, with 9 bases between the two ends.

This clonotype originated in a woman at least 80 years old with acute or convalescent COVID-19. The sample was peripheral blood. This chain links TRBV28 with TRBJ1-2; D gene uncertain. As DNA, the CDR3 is TGTGCCAGCAGCCTCCGACTCTATGGCTACACCTTC. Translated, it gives CASSLRLYGYTF.